This is a list of T cell receptor beta chains from one sample in a study of CD8 T cells in ankylosing spondylitis. TCRdb reanalysed the 5' RACE reads using MiXCR and keeps one entry per CDR3 protein. There are 200,000 or so distinct CDR3 sequences in the sample; roughly 26% occur only once, and 6.6% lies in the top ten. The sample consisted of blood, either unsorted or a sorted T cell fraction (not recorded which). The receptors originated from a male donor with ankylosing spondylitis or in good health (not recorded which). Each CDR3 is given with its conserved first and last residue. Fields, in order: D gene, V gene, CDR3 protein. D genes are given only for firm matches.

NA | TRBV11-2 | CASSLVPVGGYTF
TRBD2 | TRBV15 | CATSLPGTSGRPGYEQYF
NA | TRBV6-1 | CASRYRSNQPQHF
NA | TRBV12-3/TRBV12-4 | CASSGGLLTYEQYF
NA | TRBV6-5 | CASSLRTIAPHGGELFF
NA | TRBV19 | CASSIRQIALNQPQHF
TRBD2 | TRBV20-1 | CSAEAGTSRNYNEQFF
NA | TRBV6-2/TRBV6-3 | CASRFQGGSYEQYF
TRBD2 | TRBV6-5 | CASSSISGSTYEQYF
TRBD1 | TRBV6-2/TRBV6-3 | CASSTRDRGGSPLHF
TRBD2 | TRBV20-1 | CSARLAGRWNEQFF
NA | TRBV29-1 | CSVVKGGHEQFF
NA | TRBV5-1 | CASSSEENEKLFF
NA | TRBV10-3 | CAISEALEKLFF
NA | TRBV29-1 | CGGSGVQYETQYF
NA | TRBV29-1 | CSVVLSVFEQFF
NA | TRBV18 | CASSPRVVNTEAFF
NA | TRBV20-1 | CSALDRGGSTDTQYF
NA | TRBV12-3/TRBV12-4 | CASSLTSGQGEQFF
NA | TRBV12-3/TRBV12-4 | CASSLYLYSNQPQHF
NA | TRBV7-8 | CASSPRYGGELFF
NA | TRBV20-1 | CSAELDPNNEQFF
NA | TRBV5-4 | CASSLVRGDTQYF
NA | TRBV20-1 | CSARDRTRDGNQPQHF
TRBD2 | TRBV20-1 | CSAAPGLASYNEQLF
TRBD1 | TRBV12-3/TRBV12-4 | CASSSGGAEDTQYF
NA | TRBV20-1 | CSARTGSTEAFF
NA | TRBV5-1 | CASSVAGETQYF
NA | TRBV15 | CATSRGLKDNEQFF
NA | TRBV29-1 | CSVVWGSRAFYEQYF
TRBD1 | TRBV19 | CASTADRQGYQPQHF
TRBD1 | TRBV20-1 | CSARGDRNNEQFF
NA | TRBV5-1 | CASSDGPTYEQYF
TRBD1 | TRBV7-2 | CASSPSGTGYRGDTQYF
NA | TRBV25-1 | CASSETASSYEQYF
NA | TRBV4-1 | CASSQDPGQGMDNEQFF
NA | TRBV7-8 | CASKRGAQETQYF
TRBD2 | TRBV12-3/TRBV12-4 | CASRLAGDEQYF
TRBD1 | TRBV10-3 | CAISFGQESNSPLHF
TRBD1 | TRBV10-3 | CAISESEDRAGYTF
TRBD1 | TRBV18 | CASSPKQGNYGYTF